A single sample is the source of the 24 T cell receptor beta chains below, sequenced in a study of breast tumors, draining lymph nodes, adjacent tissues. TCRdb analysed the multiplex PCR reads with MiXCR anew, one entry per CDR3 protein. The table has 200,000 or so distinct CDR3 sequences, around 33% seen once. Samples came from axillary lymph nodes draining the breast cancer. The sequencing sample was made of axillary lymph node tissue. These receptors were taken from a female donor with breast cancer. Some clones in this sample may be carry-over from other donors' samples.

With regard to this clonotype: At one boundary the junction diverges from the germline segment, which might be a read error. J is TRBJ2-6 and V is TRBV20-1, with a possible D match to TRBD2 (6 bases). The CDR3 is made up of 13 amino acids. Germline values: CDR1 DFQATT, CDR2 SNEGSKA (reference sequence). Here the CDR3 reads CSAGLEGMNTEAF. The CDR3 coding sequence is TGCAGTGCAGGGTTGGAGGGCATGAACACTGAAGCTTTC.

This clonotype appeared many times. The J gene is TRBJ2-3, the V gene TRBV7-9, with D perhaps TRBD2 (6 bases). CDR3 length: 14 amino acids. Germline CDR1 SEHNR, CDR2 FQNEAQ (reference sequence). Trimming removed 4 bases from V and 2 bases from J, with 10 bases in between. The CDR3 DNA follows: TGTGCCAGCAGCTCGACTAGTACCACAGATACGCAGTATTTT. Its translation: CASSSTSTTDTQYF.

This clonotype was seen at least ten times. This sequence joins TRBV7-9 and TRBJ1-2; a weak D match, TRBD1 (5 bases). The germline V gene has CDR1 SEHNR and CDR2 FQNEAQ (reference sequence). The CDR3 spans 13 residues. V was pared by 5 bases and J by 4 bases, with 11 bases between. The CDR3 loop is CASSRDSIYGYTF. In nucleotides, the CDR3 is TGTGCCAGCAGCCGCGACAGCATCTATGGCTACACCTTC.

This clonotype was picked up many times. The chain employs TRBV20-1 and TRBJ2-3, with 7 nucleotides matching TRBD2. V trimming: 5 bases; J trimming: 3 bases; junction bases outside the gene matches: 5. This CDR3 contains 13 residues. Germline V gene sequence: CDR1 DFQATT, CDR2 SNEGSKA (reference sequence). The CDR3 sequence: CSAAGVRTDTQYF. The CDR3 coding sequence is TGCAGTGCTGCGGGGGTTAGGACAGATACGCAGTATTTT.

This clonotype turned up a few times. This CDR3 is missing its conserved last phenylalanine or tryptophan, likely due to a read error. The rearrangement uses TRBV7-2 and TRBJ2-7; 9 nucleotides line up with TRBD2. The CDR3 consists of 14 residues. V shed 5 bases and J 1 base; nucleotides not matched to a gene: 3. Germline-derived CDR1 and CDR2 are SGHTA and FQGNSA. CDR3 bases: TGTGCCAGCAGCCCGACTAGCGGATCCTACGAGCAGTACCTC. Translated: CASSPTSGSYEQYL.

The chain is built from TRBV24-1 and TRBJ2-7, with TRBD2 matching over 9 bases. The length of the CDR3 is 13 residues. With 11 bases clipped from V and 2 bases from J, the junction kept 6 bases outside the gene matches. CDR1 is KGHDR, CDR2 SFDVKD, per germline. The chain's CDR3 is CANRSGRTYEQYF. The CDR3 DNA reads as TGTGCCAACCGTAGCGGGAGAACCTACGAGCAGTACTTC.

Of note for this clonotype: Germline and junction disagree at one end, which may indicate a read error. The rearrangement links TRBV4-2 to TRBJ1-5; TRBD1 matches 7 bases. Germline V gene data show CDR1 as LGHNA and CDR2 as YNFKEQ. CDR3 length equals 14 residues. CDR3 nucleotide sequence: TGTGCCAGCGGCCAGGGTCCTGGAGGGGGCCCATGGCATTTT. It encodes CASGQGPGGGPWHF.

This clonotype was observed many times. In this CDR3 the conserved last residue, phenylalanine or tryptophan, is missing, so a read error is likely. It is unclear where the CDR3 begins or ends on the DNA, so no DNA is shown, and the CDR3 is as TCRdb lists it. This rearrangement joins TRBV5-1 to TRBJ2-7. A total of 8 residues make up the CDR3, ends included. From germline, CDR1 is SGHRS and CDR2 YFSETQ. Here the CDR3 reads CASRKGIL.

This clonotype was seen many times. The genes are TRBV29-1 and TRBJ2-7; unclear D gene. V was shortened by 1 base and J by 7 bases, with 11 bases between the two germline ends. CDR3 length equals 12 residues. Germline-derived CDR1 and CDR2 are SQVTM and ANQGSEA. This chain's CDR3 is CSVEVSAVEQYF. In DNA form, the CDR3 reads TGCAGCGTTGAAGTAAGTGCGGTAGAGCAGTACTTC.

In its sample, this clonotype was seen many times. The V and J genes are TRBV19 and TRBJ1-5; 7 nucleotides match TRBD1. This CDR3 is built from 18 residues. The V gene's germline CDR1 is LNHDA and CDR2 SQIVND (reference sequence). Trimming took 5 bases from V and 4 from J; bases not matched to a gene: 17. The CDR3 DNA follows: TGTGCCAGTAGTCCCCTACCGGGACAGCCAGGGCGGAATCAGCCCCAGCATTTT. Translated, it gives CASSPLPGQPGRNQPQHF.

The genes are TRBV5-4 and TRBJ2-3; either TRBD1 or TRBD2 may fit D (5 bases each). In germline, CDR1 is SGHNT, CDR2 YYREEE (reference sequence). Trimming cost V 4 bases and J 10 bases, with 13 bases left between them. The CDR3 totals 12 residues. CDR3 nucleotides: TGTGCCAGCAGCCTCAGGCAGGGACCGCAGTATTTT. It yields the protein CASSLRQGPQYF.

The rearrangement links TRBV7-3 to TRBJ1-4, with D possibly TRBD1 on 6 matching bases. Germline V CDR1 and CDR2: SGHTA, FQGTGA. Trimming removed 5 bases at V and 10 bases at J, with 20 bases between. The CDR3 has 15 amino acids. CDR3 sequence: CASSINTGRGSKLFF. The CDR3 DNA reads TGTGCCAGCAGCATAAACACAGGGAGGGGGTCAAAACTGTTTTTT. The whole variable domain, filled in from reference TRBV7-3 and TRBJ1-4, reads GAGVSQTPSNKVTEKGKYVELRCDPISGHTALYWYRQSLGQGPEFLIYFQGTGAADDSGLPNDRFFAVRPEGSVSTLKIQRTERGDSAVYLCASSINTGRGSKLFFGSGTQLSVL.

The sample holds many counts of this clonotype. The CDR3 DNA reads TGTGCCAGCAGTTCCCTCCTCCGGGGGGACCAGTACTTC. It is translated as CASSSLLRGDQYF. This sequence joins TRBV12-3 or TRBV12-4 and TRBJ2-5; TRBD2 aligns across 7 bases. V shed 4 bases, J shed 10 bases, and the junction held 9 bases outside the gene matches. CDR3 length: 13 residues.

About this clonotype: A much larger clonotype is one base distant, so this may be a read error. V and J are TRBV28 and TRBJ1-5; perhaps TRBD1 as D (5 bases). The CDR3 runs 11 residues. V shed 7 bases and J shed 7 bases, with 8 bases lying between them. Germline assignment: CDR1 MDHEN and CDR2 SYDVKM. CDR3 amino acids: CASIPGQPQHF. In DNA, the CDR3 is TGTGCCAGCATCCCAGGGCAGCCCCAGCATTTT. Drawing the rest from reference TRBV28 and TRBJ1-5, the complete variable domain is DVKVTQSSRYLVKRTGEKVFLECVQDMDHENMFWYRQDPGLGLRLIYFSYDVKMKEKGDIPEGYSVSREKKERFSLILESASTNQTSMYLCASIPGQPQHFGDGTRLSIL.

The rearrangement joins TRBV6-6 to TRBJ1-4; 9 bases agree with TRBD1. The CDR3 is 16 residues long. The V and J ends lost 5 bases and 8 bases, in that order; junction bases with no gene match: 12. The germline V gene encodes CDR1 MNHNY and CDR2 SVGAGI (reference sequence). The CDR3 DNA is TGTGCCAGCAGTCAACAGGGGGCGGGCACCGGGGAAAAACTGTTTTTT. Protein sequence: CASSQQGAGTGEKLFF.

The V gene is TRBV20-1, the J gene TRBJ1-1; D unclear. Trimming shortened V by 0 bases and J by 1 base, and 15 bases separated the two germline ends. Germline-derived CDR1 and CDR2 are DFQATT and SNEGSKA (reference sequence). This CDR3 is built from 16 residues. The CDR3 reads CSARDPNHRANTEAFF. The CDR3, as DNA: TGCAGTGCTAGAGACCCAAACCACCGAGCGAACACTGAAGCTTTCTTT.

The chain carries TRBV27 and TRBJ1-4, with D tentatively TRBD1 (5 bases). This CDR3 is 13 amino acids long. The V end lost 8 bases, the J end lost 8 bases, and 15 bases lay between the germline ends. CDR1 MNHEY and CDR2 SMNVEV come from the germline V gene (reference sequence). In nucleotides, the CDR3 is TGTGCCAGCGGAGGGGTTCGGGGCGAAAAACTGTTTTTT. This encodes CASGGVRGEKLFF.

This clonotype has ten or more counts. It may be a read error: a sequence one base away is much more abundant. The chain links TRBV6-6 to TRBJ2-3; D not resolved. The ends were cut back, 8 bases at V and 6 bases at J, with 9 bases in the middle. CDR1 and CDR2 (germline): MNHNY, SVGAGI (reference sequence). This CDR3 is 11 amino acids long. The CDR3 nucleotides read TGTGCCAGCCGGCCCTTTGATACGCAGTATTTT. Protein: CASRPFDTQYF.

This clonotype was recorded at least ten times. The V gene is TRBV5-1, the J gene TRBJ2-5; 7 bases align to TRBD1. Germline V lookup: CDR1 SGHRS, CDR2 YFSETQ. The CDR3 is 12 residues long. CDR3 protein: CATRDSSETQYF. The DNA for the CDR3 is TGCGCTACGAGGGACAGCTCAGAGACCCAGTACTTC.

In its sample, this clonotype was seen many times. This rearrangement joins TRBV19 to TRBJ2-1, with 10 bases fitting TRBD2. Germline CDR1 LNHDA, CDR2 SQIVND (reference sequence). The CDR3 sequence is 18 residues long. Losses at the gene ends were 7 bases for V and 2 bases for J; bases not matched to a gene: 14. The CDR3 nucleotides read TGTGCCAGTACGGGGTCACGTGGGAGCGGGGGGGCCTACAATGAGCAGTTCTTC. Translation gives CASTGSRGSGGAYNEQFF.

This clonotype was counted at least ten times. J is TRBJ1-6 and V is TRBV20-1, with D possibly TRBD1 on 6 matching bases. The germline V and J ends were trimmed by 3 bases and 7 bases, with 16 bases remaining between them. The germline V gene encodes CDR1 DFQATT and CDR2 SNEGSKA (reference sequence). The CDR3 has 15 amino acids. The CDR3 loop is CSARSPQGGNSPLHF. CDR3 DNA: TGCAGTGCTAGGTCCCCACAGGGCGGCAATTCACCCCTCCACTTT.

Concerning this clonotype: A much larger clone differs by one base, so this may be a read error. The conserved phenylalanine or tryptophan is not found at the CDR3 terminus, so this likely reflects a read error. The V and J genes are TRBV20-1 and TRBJ1-6; D possibly corresponds to TRBD1 (6 bases). The CDR3 has 15 residues. Looked up from germline, CDR1 is DFQATT and CDR2 is SNEGSKA (reference sequence). Trimming shortened V by 2 bases and J by 10 bases, and 18 bases separated the two germline ends. The CDR3, as DNA: TGCAGTGCTAGAAATTCCCAGGGGACCTCCTCACCCCTCCACTTG. It specifies CSARNSQGTSSPLHL.

Of note for this clonotype: A read error is possible here, since a much larger clone lies one base away. This chain's CDR3 is CPSSRMGGQYNEQFF. CDR3 sequence (DNA): TGTCCCAGCAGCCGGATGGGGGGGCAGTACAATGAGCAGTTCTTC. The chain has TRBV11-2 and TRBJ2-1, with D possibly TRBD2 on 7 matching bases. Germline V gives CDR1 SGHAT, CDR2 FQNNGV. The CDR3 totals 15 residues.

The gene calls are TRBV4-1 and TRBJ1-5; TRBD1 agrees at 11 bases. Germline values: CDR1 MGHRA, CDR2 YSYEKL. The CDR3 has 17 amino acids. With 0 bases clipped from V and 2 bases from J, the junction kept 3 bases outside the gene matches. The CDR3 is CASSQEAGQGGNQPQHF. The CDR3 DNA is TGCGCCAGCAGCCAAGAGGCGGGACAGGGGGGCAATCAGCCCCAGCATTTT.